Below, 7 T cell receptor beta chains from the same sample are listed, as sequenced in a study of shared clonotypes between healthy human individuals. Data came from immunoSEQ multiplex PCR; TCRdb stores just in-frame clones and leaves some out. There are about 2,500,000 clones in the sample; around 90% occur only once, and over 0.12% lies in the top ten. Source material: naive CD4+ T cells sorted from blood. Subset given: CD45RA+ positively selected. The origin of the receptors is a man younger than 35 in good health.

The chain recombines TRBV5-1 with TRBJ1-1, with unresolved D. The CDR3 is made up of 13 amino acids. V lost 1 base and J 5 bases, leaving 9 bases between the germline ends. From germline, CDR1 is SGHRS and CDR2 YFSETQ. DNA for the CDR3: TGCGCCAGCAGCTTGCAGTCGTCAACTGAAGCTTTCTTT. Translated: CASSLQSSTEAFF.

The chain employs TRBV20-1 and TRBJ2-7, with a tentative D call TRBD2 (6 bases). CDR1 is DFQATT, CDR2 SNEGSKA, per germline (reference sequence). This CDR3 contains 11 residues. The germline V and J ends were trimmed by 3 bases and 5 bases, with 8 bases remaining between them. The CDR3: CSARRDDEQYF. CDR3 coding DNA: TGCAGTGCTAGGCGGGACGACGAGCAGTACTTC.

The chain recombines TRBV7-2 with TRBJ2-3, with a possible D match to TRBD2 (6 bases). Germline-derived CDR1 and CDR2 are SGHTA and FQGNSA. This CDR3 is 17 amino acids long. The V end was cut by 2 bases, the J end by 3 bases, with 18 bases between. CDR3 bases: TGTGCCAGCAGCTTAAGCTATCCCGGTGGGGGGACAGATACGCAGTATTTT. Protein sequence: CASSLSYPGGGTDTQYF.

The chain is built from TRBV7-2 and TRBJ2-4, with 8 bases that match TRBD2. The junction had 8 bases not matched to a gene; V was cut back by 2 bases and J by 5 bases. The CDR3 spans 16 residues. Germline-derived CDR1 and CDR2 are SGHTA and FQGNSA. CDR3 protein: CASSLSPGAGENIQYF. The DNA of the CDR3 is TGTGCCAGCAGCTTATCTCCCGGAGCGGGAGAAAACATTCAGTACTTC.

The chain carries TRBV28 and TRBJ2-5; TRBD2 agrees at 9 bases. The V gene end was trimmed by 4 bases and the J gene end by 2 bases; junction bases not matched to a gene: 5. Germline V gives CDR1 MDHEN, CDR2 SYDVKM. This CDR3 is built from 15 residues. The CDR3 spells CASSSGSGGQETQYF. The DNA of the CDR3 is TGTGCCAGCAGTTCGGGAAGCGGGGGGCAAGAGACCCAGTACTTC.

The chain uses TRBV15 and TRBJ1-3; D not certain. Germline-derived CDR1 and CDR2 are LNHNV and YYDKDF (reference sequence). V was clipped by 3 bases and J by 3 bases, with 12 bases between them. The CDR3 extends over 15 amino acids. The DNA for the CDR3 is TGTGCCACCAGCAGTGGAGCCCTGGGTGGAAACACCATATATTTT. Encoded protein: CATSSGALGGNTIYF.

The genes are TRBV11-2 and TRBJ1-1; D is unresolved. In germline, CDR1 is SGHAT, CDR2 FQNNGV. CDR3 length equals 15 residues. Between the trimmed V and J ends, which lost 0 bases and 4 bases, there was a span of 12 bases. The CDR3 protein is CASSLDLPGSTEAFF. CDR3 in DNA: TGTGCCAGCAGCTTAGATCTCCCCGGGTCCACTGAAGCTTTCTTT.